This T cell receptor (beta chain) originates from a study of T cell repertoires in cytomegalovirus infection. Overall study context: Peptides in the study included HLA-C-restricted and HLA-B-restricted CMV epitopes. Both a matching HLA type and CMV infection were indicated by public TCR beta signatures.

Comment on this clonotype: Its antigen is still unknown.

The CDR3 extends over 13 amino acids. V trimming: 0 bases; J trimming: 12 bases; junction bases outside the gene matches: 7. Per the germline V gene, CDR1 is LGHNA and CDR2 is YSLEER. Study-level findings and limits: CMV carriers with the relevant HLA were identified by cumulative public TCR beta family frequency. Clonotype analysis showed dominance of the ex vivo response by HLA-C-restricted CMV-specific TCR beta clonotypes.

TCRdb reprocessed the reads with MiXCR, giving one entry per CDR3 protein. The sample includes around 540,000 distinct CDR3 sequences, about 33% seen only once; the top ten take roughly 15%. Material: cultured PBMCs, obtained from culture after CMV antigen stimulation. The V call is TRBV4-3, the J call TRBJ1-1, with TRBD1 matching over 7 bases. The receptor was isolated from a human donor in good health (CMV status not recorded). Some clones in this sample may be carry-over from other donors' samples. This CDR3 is CASSQDQGQIPFF. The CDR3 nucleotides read TGCGCCAGCAGCCAAGATCAGGGACAGATACCTTTCTTT.